This T cell receptor (beta chain) was found in a study of vaccination and CD4 T cells after COVID-19. Study background: Taking of post-vaccine samples occurred a median 72 days after dose two (range 14 to 241). The control cultures got either a CEFX pool, an HIV-1 Nef pool, or no peptide at all. General observations from the study: Relatively few convalescent patients were studied, without early post-infection timepoints. Spike mono-reactivity held for 304 of 307 vaccine-specific clones in convalescent patients.

This clonotype was observed a few times. Its antigen remains unidentified. Cultured CD4+ T-cell DNA underwent Oncomine TCR Beta short-read sequencing. TCRdb itself ran the PCR reads through MiXCR, one entry per CDR3 protein. The sample includes 15,000 to 20,000 distinct CDR3 sequences, less than 85% of them seen just once. V was trimmed by 6 bases and J by 2 bases, leaving 13 bases between them. The CDR3 runs 13 residues. CDR1 is DFQATT and CDR2 is SNEGSKA in the germline V gene (reference sequence). Stated treatment: 10-day PBMC culture with coronavirus spike peptide pools or control peptides (ViraFEST assay).

The receptor comes from a human donor who had recovered from COVID-19. This chain joins TRBV20-1 and TRBJ1-2; D remains unclear. Sequences were obtained from CD4+ T cells from blood, cultured in vitro. The CDR3 DNA reads TGCAGTGCCCCGTGGGAGACGAACTATGGCTACACCTTC. This sequence encodes CSAPWETNYGYTF.